This passage covers 25 T cell receptor beta chains from one sample sequenced in a study of blood T cell repertoires in COVID-19. Profiled with immunoSEQ multiplex PCR; TCRdb holds only in-frame clones, not every one. The sample lists over 200,000 clones, 86% occurring once. Sequencing was performed on peripheral blood. Source of these receptors: a man younger than 45 who had recovered from COVID-19.

The chain's CDR3 is CASAVAQNTEAFF. The CDR3 region has the DNA TGTGCCAGCGCCGTCGCACAGAACACTGAAGCTTTCTTT. The chain joins TRBV12-3 or TRBV12-4 to TRBJ1-1; D is unresolved. The CDR3 contains 13 residues. V lost 8 bases to trimming and J lost 1 base, with 11 bases between them.

For this clone: Within the sample, other DNA sequences also encode this same CDR3. The rearrangement joins TRBV5-1 to TRBJ1-2, with 7 positions matching TRBD1. V was clipped by 0 bases and J by 4 bases; unmatched bases: 3. The CDR3 has 14 amino acids. Germline V lookup: CDR1 SGHRS, CDR2 YFSETQ. The CDR3 sequence is CASSLGQGLYGYTF. In DNA, the CDR3 is TGCGCCAGCAGCTTGGGACAGGGCCTCTATGGCTACACCTTC.

This chain connects TRBV19 to TRBJ1-6; the match to TRBD1 covers 8 bases. V trimming: 10 bases; J trimming: 12 bases; junction bases outside the gene matches: 8. Germline V gives CDR1 LNHDA, CDR2 SQIVND (reference sequence). This CDR3 has 12 residues. DNA of the CDR3: TGTGCCACCCGACAGGGGAGTGTACCCCTCCACTTT. It codes for CATRQGSVPLHF.

The table lists this clone with a few counts. V usage is TRBV5-4 and J usage is TRBJ1-2; 8 bases are a match to TRBD1. Per germline, CDR1 SGHNT and CDR2 YYREEE (reference sequence). This CDR3 contains 15 residues. V lost 1 base, J lost 2 bases, and 4 bases stayed unmatched. Written as DNA, the CDR3 is TGTGCCAGCAGCTTGTTAGGACAGGGCAACTATGGCTACACCTTC. Translating gives CASSLLGQGNYGYTF.

This clone was counted a few times. V and J are TRBV5-4 and TRBJ2-7; 8 bases map to TRBD2. Trimming took 4 bases from V and 0 from J; bases not matched to a gene: 9. The CDR3 has 16 amino acids. Germline CDR1 reads SGHNT; CDR2 reads YYREEE (reference sequence). The chain's CDR3 is CASSPAGGISSYEQYF. DNA of the CDR3: TGTGCCAGCAGCCCTGCGGGGGGCATTAGCTCCTACGAGCAGTACTTC. The full variable domain, with the rest looked up from reference TRBV5-4 and TRBJ2-7, is ETGVTQSPTHLIKTRGQQVTLRCSSQSGHNTVSWYQQALGQGPQFIFQYYREEENGRGNFPPRFSGLQFPNYSSELNVNALELDDSALYLCASSPAGGISSYEQYFGPGTRLTVT.

J is TRBJ1-4 and V is TRBV6-2 or TRBV6-3, with D unclear. Germline assignment: CDR1 MNHEY and CDR2 SVGEGT. The germline V and J ends were trimmed by 2 bases and 14 bases, with 12 bases remaining between them. This CDR3 is 12 amino acids long. CDR3 amino acids: CASSYAWSRLFF. The CDR3 bases are TGTGCCAGCAGTTACGCGTGGTCCCGCCTGTTTTTT.

This clone turned up a few times. The chain is built from TRBV29-1 and TRBJ1-1, with D uncertain. This CDR3 has 13 amino acids. Germline CDR1 and CDR2: SQVTM and ANQGSEA. V gave up 4 bases and J gave up 3 bases, with 12 bases separating them. The CDR3 DNA follows: TGCAGCGTTGGCAGGTTCCAGGACACTGAAGCTTTCTTT. Translated: CSVGRFQDTEAFF. Combining the CDR3 with reference TRBV29-1 and TRBJ1-1 gives the whole variable domain SAVISQKPSRDICQRGTSLTIQCQVDSQVTMMFWYRQQPGQSLTLIATANQGSEATYESGFVIDKFPISRPNLTFSTLTVSNMSPEDSSIYLCSVGRFQDTEAFFGQGTRLTVV.

This rearrangement joins TRBV7-2 to TRBJ2-3; 12 positions match TRBD2. Germline V gives CDR1 SGHTA, CDR2 FQGNSA. There are 16 residues in the CDR3. The V segment lost 4 bases and the J segment 3 bases; nucleotides outside the gene matches: 5. For the CDR3, the DNA is TGTGCCAGCAGCTGGGGACTAGCGGGCACGACAGATACGCAGTATTTT. It specifies CASSWGLAGTTDTQYF.

The chain recombines TRBV5-1 with TRBJ2-3, with 7 positions matching TRBD1. Germline V CDR1 and CDR2: SGHRS, YFSETQ. This CDR3 spans 14 amino acids. Trimming took 3 bases from V and 4 from J; bases not matched to a gene: 5. The CDR3: CASSSGQYSDTQYF. For the CDR3, the DNA is TGCGCCAGCAGCTCGGGACAGTATTCAGATACGCAGTATTTT.

The V and J genes are TRBV24-1 and TRBJ1-1; unclear D gene. V dropped 7 bases and J dropped 4 bases, with 18 bases sitting between them. Germline assignment: CDR1 KGHDR and CDR2 SFDVKD. The CDR3 has 15 amino acids. The CDR3 reads CATRSIGFQSTEAFF. The CDR3 nucleotides are TGTGCCACCAGGAGCATCGGGTTCCAGTCCACTGAAGCTTTCTTT.

The chain joins TRBV18 to TRBJ2-2; 11 bases are shared with TRBD1. This CDR3 comprises 16 residues. Looked up from germline, CDR1 is KGHSH and CDR2 is LQKENI. V gave up 5 bases and J gave up 0 bases; unmatched junction bases: 2. CDR3 residues: CASSLGQGANTGELFF. DNA of the CDR3: TGTGCCAGCTCATTGGGACAGGGGGCGAACACCGGGGAGCTGTTTTTT.

The V call is TRBV4-1, the J call TRBJ1-1; possible D gene TRBD1, 6 bases. With 5 bases removed from V and 1 base from J, the gap between germline ends came to 14 bases. Germline V gives CDR1 MGHRA, CDR2 YSYEKL. This CDR3 comprises 15 residues. The CDR3 region has the DNA TGCGCCAGCAGCGACCCAAACAGGGAGAACACTGAAGCTTTCTTT. Residues: CASSDPNRENTEAFF.

The rearrangement links TRBV5-1 to TRBJ2-1; TRBD2 matches at 8 bases. J gave up 0 bases and V 4 bases, and 3 bases lay outside the gene matches. There are 15 residues in the CDR3. The germline V gene has CDR1 SGHRS and CDR2 YFSETQ. CDR3 in amino acids: CASSGGGSSYNEQFF. CDR3 bases: TGCGCCAGCAGCGGCGGGGGGAGCTCCTACAATGAGCAGTTCTTC.

This chain connects TRBV28 to TRBJ2-3; the D gene is possibly TRBD1 (5 bases). The CDR3 loop spans 15 amino acids. V lost 1 base and J 4 bases, leaving 12 bases between the germline ends. Germline V gene sequence: CDR1 MDHEN, CDR2 SYDVKM. CDR3 in amino acids: CASSLSAGLSDTQYF. As DNA, the CDR3 is TGTGCCAGCAGTTTATCGGCAGGGTTATCAGATACGCAGTATTTT.

For the CDR3, the DNA is TGTGCCAGCCGGCGTTATACGGCGGAACCTGATCGGACTGAAGCTTTCTTT. Protein: CASRRYTAEPDRTEAFF. The chain carries TRBV21-1 and TRBJ1-1. TRBV21-1 is reported as a pseudogene. There are 17 residues in the CDR3.

V usage is TRBV6-5 and J usage is TRBJ1-2; 7 bases are shared with TRBD1. The CDR3 sequence is 15 residues long. The J segment lost 7 bases and the V segment lost 5 bases, leaving 13 bases of the junction unmatched. The germline V gene encodes CDR1 MNHEY and CDR2 SVGAGI. The chain's CDR3 is CASSPGWQGVSGYTF. The CDR3 coding sequence is TGTGCCAGCAGTCCTGGGTGGCAGGGGGTTAGTGGCTACACCTTC.

This chain joins TRBV6-5 and TRBJ2-3; 7 bases align to TRBD1. There are 13 residues in the CDR3. V lost 10 bases and J lost 6; bases outside the gene matches: 10. CDR1 is MNHEY and CDR2 is SVGAGI in the germline V gene. The CDR3 is CATQVGRGDTQYF. The DNA for the CDR3 is TGTGCCACCCAGGTGGGCAGGGGGGATACGCAGTATTTT.

The V gene is TRBV6-5, the J gene TRBJ1-2, with D perhaps TRBD1 (6 bases). CDR3 size: 15 residues. Germline lookup yields CDR1 MNHEY and CDR2 SVGAGI. V lost 6 bases and J lost 3, with 17 bases in between. The CDR3 nucleotides read TGTGCCAGCAGCCGCACCAGGGGCAGTCACTATGGCTACACCTTC. Amino acids: CASSRTRGSHYGYTF.

The chain combines TRBV12-5 with TRBJ2-5, with D possibly matching TRBD1 (5 bases). V lost 5 bases, J lost 0 bases, and 10 bases lay in between. Germline V gene data show CDR1 as LGHNT and CDR2 as FRNRAP. This CDR3 contains 14 residues. The CDR3 spells CASGKDKYQETQYF. In nucleotides, the CDR3 is TGTGCTAGTGGTAAGGACAAGTACCAAGAGACCCAGTACTTC.

The chain couples TRBV6-2 or TRBV6-3 to TRBJ2-5; D perhaps matches TRBD1 (5 bases). Trimming removed 4 bases from V and 1 base from J, with 10 bases in between. The CDR3 consists of 14 residues. CDR1 is MNHEY and CDR2 is SVGEGT in the germline V gene. The CDR3 is CASSLTGVQETQYF. In DNA, the CDR3 is TGTGCCAGCAGTTTAACAGGAGTCCAAGAGACCCAGTACTTC.

The chain is built from TRBV5-1 and TRBJ2-3; D gene uncertain. Germline V CDR1 and CDR2: SGHRS, YFSETQ. V lost 2 bases to trimming and J lost 6 bases, with 7 bases between them. This CDR3 is built from 12 residues. CDR3 nucleotide sequence: TGCGCCAGCAGCTTTCAGAAGGATACGCAGTATTTT. This sequence encodes CASSFQKDTQYF. The full variable domain, with the rest looked up from reference TRBV5-1 and TRBJ2-3, is KAGVTQTPRYLIKTRGQQVTLSCSPISGHRSVSWYQQTPGQGLQFLFEYFSETQRNKGNFPGRFSGRQFSNSRSEMNVSTLELGDSALYLCASSFQKDTQYFGPGTRLTVL.

This clone was recorded only once. V usage is TRBV6-4 and J usage is TRBJ1-2; TRBD1 matches at 8 bases. After removal of 6 bases from V and 8 bases from J, the junction contained 5 bases not matched to a gene. Germline lookup yields CDR1 MRHNA and CDR2 SNTAGT. The CDR3 is 12 residues long. The CDR3 DNA sequence: TGTGCCAGCAGAGGACAGGGCCGCGGCTACACCTTC. Translation: CASRGQGRGYTF.

The chain employs TRBV5-6 and TRBJ2-5; 12 bases agree with TRBD2. Germline CDR1 reads SGHDT; CDR2 reads YYEEEE. The CDR3 is made up of 16 amino acids. V lost 5 bases to trimming and J lost 0 bases; unmatched junction nucleotides: 5. CDR3 region: CASSSTSGGYQETQYF. CDR3 bases: TGTGCCAGCAGTTCGACTAGCGGGGGATACCAAGAGACCCAGTACTTC.

The V call is TRBV19, the J call TRBJ2-2; a possible D gene is TRBD1 (6 bases). The CDR3 totals 15 residues. V dropped 5 bases and J dropped 1 base, with 11 bases sitting between them. The germline gives CDR1 LNHDA, CDR2 SQIVND (reference sequence). The CDR3, as DNA: TGTGCCAGTAGTGTCTTACAGGGGAACACCGGGGAGCTGTTTTTT. The encoded protein is CASSVLQGNTGELFF.

This clone was found a few times. The rearrangement joins TRBV7-9 to TRBJ2-2; perhaps TRBD1 as D (5 bases). Germline V CDR1 and CDR2: SEHNR, FQNEAQ (reference sequence). CDR3 size: 13 residues. The V and J ends lost 10 bases and 4 bases respectively, with 13 bases between them. CDR3 sequence reads: CAMWGSFTGELFF. DNA of the CDR3: TGTGCCATGTGGGGCAGCTTCACCGGGGAGCTGTTTTTT.